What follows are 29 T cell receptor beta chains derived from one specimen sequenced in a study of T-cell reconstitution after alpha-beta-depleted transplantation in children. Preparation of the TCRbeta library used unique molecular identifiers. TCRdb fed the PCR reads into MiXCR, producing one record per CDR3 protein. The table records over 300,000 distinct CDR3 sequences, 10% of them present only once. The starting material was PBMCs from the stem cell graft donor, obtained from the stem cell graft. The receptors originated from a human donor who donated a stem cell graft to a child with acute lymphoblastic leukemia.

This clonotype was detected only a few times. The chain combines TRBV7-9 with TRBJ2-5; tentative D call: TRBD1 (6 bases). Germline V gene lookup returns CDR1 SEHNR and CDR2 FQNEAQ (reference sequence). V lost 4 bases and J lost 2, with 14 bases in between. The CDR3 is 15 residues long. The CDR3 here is CASSYDGQKQETQYF. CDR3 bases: TGTGCCAGCAGCTATGACGGACAGAAACAAGAGACCCAGTACTTC.

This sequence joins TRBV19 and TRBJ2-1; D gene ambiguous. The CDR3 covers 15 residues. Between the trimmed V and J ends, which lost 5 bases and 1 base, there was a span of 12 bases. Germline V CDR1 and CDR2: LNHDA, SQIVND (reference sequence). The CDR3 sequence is CASSLRQRSYNEQFF. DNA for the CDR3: TGTGCCAGTAGTCTTAGGCAGAGGTCCTACAATGAGCAGTTCTTC.

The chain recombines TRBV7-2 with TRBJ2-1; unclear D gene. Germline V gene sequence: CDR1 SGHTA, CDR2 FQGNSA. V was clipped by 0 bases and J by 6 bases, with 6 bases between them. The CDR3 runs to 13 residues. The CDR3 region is CASSLARSNEQFF. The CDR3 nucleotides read TGTGCCAGCAGCTTAGCGCGAAGCAATGAGCAGTTCTTC.

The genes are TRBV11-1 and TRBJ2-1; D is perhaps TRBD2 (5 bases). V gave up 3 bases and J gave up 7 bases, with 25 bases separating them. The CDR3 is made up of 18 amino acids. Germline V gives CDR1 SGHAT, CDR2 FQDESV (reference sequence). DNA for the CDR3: TGTGCCAGCAGCTTTCCGATTAGCCGGGAACACCTAGGGAATGAGCAGTTCTTC. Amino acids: CASSFPISREHLGNEQFF.

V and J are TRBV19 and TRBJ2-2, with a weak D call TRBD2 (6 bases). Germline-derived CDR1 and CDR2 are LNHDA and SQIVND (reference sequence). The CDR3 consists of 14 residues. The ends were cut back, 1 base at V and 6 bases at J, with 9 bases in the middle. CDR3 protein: CASSIAGAAGELFF. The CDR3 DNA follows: TGTGCCAGTAGTATAGCGGGAGCGGCCGGGGAGCTGTTTTTT.

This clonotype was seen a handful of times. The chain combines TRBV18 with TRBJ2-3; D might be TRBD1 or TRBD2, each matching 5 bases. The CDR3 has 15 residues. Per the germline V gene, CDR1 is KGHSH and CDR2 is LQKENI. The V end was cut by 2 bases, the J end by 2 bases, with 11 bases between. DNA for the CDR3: TGTGCCAGCTCACCAGGGGCGGGCCCCACAGATACGCAGTATTTT. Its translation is CASSPGAGPTDTQYF. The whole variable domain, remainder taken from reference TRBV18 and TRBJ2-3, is NAGVMQNPRHLVRRRGQEARLRCSPMKGHSHVYWYRQLPEEGLKFMVYLQKENIIDESGMPKERFSAEFPKEGPSILRIQQVVRGDSAAYFCASSPGAGPTDTQYFGPGTRLTVL.

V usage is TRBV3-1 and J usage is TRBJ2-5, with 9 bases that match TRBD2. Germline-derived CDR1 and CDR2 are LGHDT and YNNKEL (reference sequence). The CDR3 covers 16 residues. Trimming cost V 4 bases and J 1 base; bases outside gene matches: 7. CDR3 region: CASSRRLAAIQETQYF. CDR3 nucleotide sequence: TGTGCCAGCAGCCGCCGACTAGCGGCCATCCAAGAGACCCAGTACTTC.

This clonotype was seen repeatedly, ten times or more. In DNA, the CDR3 is TGTGCCAGCAGCCAAGAAGTATTAGTTACCGGGGAGCTGTTTTTT. Translation gives CASSQEVLVTGELFF. The gene calls are TRBV3-1 and TRBJ2-2; the D is unclear. The CDR3 totals 15 residues. CDR1 and CDR2 from the germline V gene are LGHDT and YNNKEL (reference sequence). The V and J ends lost 0 bases and 5 bases respectively, with 10 bases between them. The full variable domain, with the rest looked up from reference TRBV3-1 and TRBJ2-2, is DTAVSQTPKYLVTQMGNDKSIKCEQNLGHDTMYWYKQDSKKFLKIMFSYNNKELIINETVPNRFSPKSPDKAHLNLHINSLELGDSAVYFCASSQEVLVTGELFFGEGSRLTVL.

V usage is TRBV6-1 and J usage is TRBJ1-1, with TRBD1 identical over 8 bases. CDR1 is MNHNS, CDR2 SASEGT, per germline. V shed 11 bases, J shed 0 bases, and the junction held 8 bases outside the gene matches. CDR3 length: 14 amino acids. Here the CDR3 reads CAVSPGQVNTEAFF. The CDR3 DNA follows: TGTGCCGTCTCACCGGGACAGGTGAACACTGAAGCTTTCTTT.

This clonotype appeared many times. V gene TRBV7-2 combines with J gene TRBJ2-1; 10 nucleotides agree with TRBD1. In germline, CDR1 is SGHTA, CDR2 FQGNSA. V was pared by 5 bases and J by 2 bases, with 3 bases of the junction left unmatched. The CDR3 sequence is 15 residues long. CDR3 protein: CASSRDRGAYNEQFF. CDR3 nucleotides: TGTGCCAGCAGCCGGGACAGGGGAGCCTACAATGAGCAGTTCTTC.

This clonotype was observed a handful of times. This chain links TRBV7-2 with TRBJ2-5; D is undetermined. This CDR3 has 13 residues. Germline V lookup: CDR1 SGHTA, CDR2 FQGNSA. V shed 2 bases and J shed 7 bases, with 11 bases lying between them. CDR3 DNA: TGTGCCAGCAGCTTACGCCTTTTGGGGACCCAGTACTTC. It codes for CASSLRLLGTQYF.

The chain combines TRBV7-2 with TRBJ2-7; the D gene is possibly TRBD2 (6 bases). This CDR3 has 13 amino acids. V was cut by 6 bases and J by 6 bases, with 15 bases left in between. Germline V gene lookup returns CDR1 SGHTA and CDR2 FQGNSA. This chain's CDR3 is CASRQPAGLEQYF. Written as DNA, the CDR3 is TGTGCCAGCAGGCAACCCGCGGGGCTCGAGCAGTACTTC.

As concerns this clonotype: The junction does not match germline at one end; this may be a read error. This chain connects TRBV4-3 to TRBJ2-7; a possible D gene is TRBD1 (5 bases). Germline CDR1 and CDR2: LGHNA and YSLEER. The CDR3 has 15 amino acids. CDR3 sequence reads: CASSRNGAGPYDQYF. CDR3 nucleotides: TGCGCCAGCAGCCGGAATGGCGCAGGGCCCTACGACCAGTACTTC.

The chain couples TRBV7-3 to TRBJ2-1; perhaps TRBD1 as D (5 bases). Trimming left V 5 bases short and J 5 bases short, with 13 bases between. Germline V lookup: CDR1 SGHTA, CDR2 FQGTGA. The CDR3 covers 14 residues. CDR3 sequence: CASSRYVGHNEQFF. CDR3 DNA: TGTGCCAGCAGCCGATACGTGGGGCACAATGAGCAGTTCTTC.

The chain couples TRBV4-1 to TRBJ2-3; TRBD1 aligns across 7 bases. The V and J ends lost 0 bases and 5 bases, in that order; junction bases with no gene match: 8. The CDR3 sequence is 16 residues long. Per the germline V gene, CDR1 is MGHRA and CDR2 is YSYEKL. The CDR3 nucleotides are TGCGCCAGCAGCCAAGAGGAGACAGGGCTGGGAGATACGCAGTATTTT. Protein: CASSQEETGLGDTQYF.

CDR3 DNA: TGCAGTGGTCTTGGGGAGAACACCGGGGAGCTGTTTTTT. Amino acids: CSGLGENTGELFF. The gene calls are TRBV29-1 and TRBJ2-2; D ambiguous. Germline CDR1 SQVTM, CDR2 ANQGSEA. The CDR3 contains 13 residues.

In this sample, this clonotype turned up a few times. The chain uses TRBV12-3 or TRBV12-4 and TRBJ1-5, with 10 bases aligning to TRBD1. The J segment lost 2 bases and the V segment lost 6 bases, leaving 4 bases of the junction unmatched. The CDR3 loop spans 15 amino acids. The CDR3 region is CASSTGQGGNQPQHF. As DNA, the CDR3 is TGTGCCAGCAGCACAGGACAGGGGGGCAATCAGCCCCAGCATTTT.

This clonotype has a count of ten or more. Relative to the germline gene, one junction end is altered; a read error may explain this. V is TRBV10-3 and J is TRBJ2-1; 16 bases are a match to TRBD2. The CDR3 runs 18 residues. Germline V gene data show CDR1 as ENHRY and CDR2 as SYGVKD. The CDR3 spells CAISAGLAGGTSHNEQFF. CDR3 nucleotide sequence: TGTGCCATCAGTGCGGGACTAGCGGGAGGGACCTCCCACAATGAGCAGTTCTTC.

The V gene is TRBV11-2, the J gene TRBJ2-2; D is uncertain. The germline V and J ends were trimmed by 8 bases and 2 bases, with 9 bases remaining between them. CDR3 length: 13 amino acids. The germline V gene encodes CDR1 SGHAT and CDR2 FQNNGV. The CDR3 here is CASGPTNTGELFF. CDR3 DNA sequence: TGTGCCAGCGGGCCTACCAACACCGGGGAGCTGTTTTTT.

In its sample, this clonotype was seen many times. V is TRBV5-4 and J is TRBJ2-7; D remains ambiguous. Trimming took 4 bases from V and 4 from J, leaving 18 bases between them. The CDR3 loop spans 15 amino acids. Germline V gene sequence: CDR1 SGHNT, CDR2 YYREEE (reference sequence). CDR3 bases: TGTGCCAGCAGCAGTTCGGCGTCGATTAGGTACGAGCAGTACTTC. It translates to CASSSSASIRYEQYF.

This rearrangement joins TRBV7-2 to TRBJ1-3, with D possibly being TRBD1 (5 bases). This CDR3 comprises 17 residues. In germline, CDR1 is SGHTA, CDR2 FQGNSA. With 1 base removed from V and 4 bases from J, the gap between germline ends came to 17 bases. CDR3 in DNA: TGTGCCAGCAGCTTAGGGGGGAGGGGCGCAGGGGGAAACACCATATATTTT. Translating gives CASSLGGRGAGGNTIYF. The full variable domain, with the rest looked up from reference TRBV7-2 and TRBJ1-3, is GAGVSQSPSNKVTEKGKDVELRCDPISGHTALYWYRQSLGQGLEFLIYFQGNSAPDKSGLPSDRFSAERTGGSVSTLTIQRTQQEDSAVYLCASSLGGRGAGGNTIYFGEGSWLTVV.

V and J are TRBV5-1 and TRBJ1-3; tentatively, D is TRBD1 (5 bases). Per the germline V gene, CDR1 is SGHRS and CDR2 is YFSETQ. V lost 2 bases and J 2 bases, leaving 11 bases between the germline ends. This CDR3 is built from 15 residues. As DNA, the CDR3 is TGCGCCAGCAGCTTAGACCGACAGACTGGAAACACCATATATTTT. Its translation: CASSLDRQTGNTIYF.

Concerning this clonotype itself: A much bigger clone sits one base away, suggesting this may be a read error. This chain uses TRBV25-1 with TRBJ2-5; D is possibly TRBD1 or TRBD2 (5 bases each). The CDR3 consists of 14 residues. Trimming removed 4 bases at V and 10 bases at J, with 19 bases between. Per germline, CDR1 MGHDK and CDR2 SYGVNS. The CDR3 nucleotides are TGTGCCAGCAGTGTAGGGCGCTCACAGGAGGTCCAGTACTTC. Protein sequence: CASSVGRSQEVQYF. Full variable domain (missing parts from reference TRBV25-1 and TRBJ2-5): EADIYQTPRYLVIGTGKKITLECSQTMGHDKMYWYQQDPGMELHLIHYSYGVNSTEKGDLSSESTVSRIRTEHFPLTLESARPSHTSQYLCASSVGRSQEVQYFGPGTRLLVL.

Here the CDR3 reads CASSQDRRDRGRNTRNEQFF. DNA for the CDR3: TGCGCCAGCAGCCAAGACCGAAGGGACAGGGGGCGGAATACGCGCAATGAGCAGTTCTTC. The chain carries TRBV4-3 and TRBJ2-1, with TRBD1 matching 12 bases. V lost 0 bases, J lost 6 bases, and 15 bases stayed unmatched. This CDR3 region has 20 residues. The germline CDR1 and CDR2 sequences are LGHNA and YSLEER.

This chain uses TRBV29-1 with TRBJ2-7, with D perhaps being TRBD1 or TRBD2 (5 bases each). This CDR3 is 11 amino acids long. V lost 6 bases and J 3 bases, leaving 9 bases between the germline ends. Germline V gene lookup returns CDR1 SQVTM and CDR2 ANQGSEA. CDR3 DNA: TGCAGCGTGACAGCGGACTACGAGCAGTACTTC. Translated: CSVTADYEQYF.

The CDR3 here is CASSVQWGGGYGYTF. CDR3 sequence (DNA): TGTGCCAGCAGCGTCCAATGGGGGGGCGGCTATGGCTACACCTTC. The V call is TRBV28, the J call TRBJ1-2; D is perhaps TRBD1 (6 bases). Trimming removed 6 bases at V and 4 bases at J, with 18 bases between. Germline V CDR1 and CDR2: MDHEN, SYDVKM. This CDR3 region has 15 residues.

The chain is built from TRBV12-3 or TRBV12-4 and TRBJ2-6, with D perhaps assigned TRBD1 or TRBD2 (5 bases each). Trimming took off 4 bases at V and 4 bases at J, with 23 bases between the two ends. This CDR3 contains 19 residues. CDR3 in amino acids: CASSSELGPDRSGANVLTF. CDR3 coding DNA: TGTGCCAGCAGTTCTGAACTGGGACCCGACCGGTCCGGGGCCAACGTCCTGACTTTC.

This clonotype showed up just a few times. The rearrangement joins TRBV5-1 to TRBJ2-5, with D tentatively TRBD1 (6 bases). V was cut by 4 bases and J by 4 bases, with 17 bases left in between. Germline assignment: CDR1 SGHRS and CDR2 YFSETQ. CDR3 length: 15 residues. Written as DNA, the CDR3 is TGCGCCAGCAGCCCAGGGGACGGCAGCGGAGAGACCCAGTACTTC. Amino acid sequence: CASSPGDGSGETQYF.

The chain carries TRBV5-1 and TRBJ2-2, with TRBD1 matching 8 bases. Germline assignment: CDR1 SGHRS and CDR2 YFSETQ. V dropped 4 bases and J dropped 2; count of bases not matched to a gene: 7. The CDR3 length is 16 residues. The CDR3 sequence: CASSLRDRTNTGELFF. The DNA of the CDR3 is TGCGCCAGCAGCCTCCGGGACAGGACAAACACCGGGGAGCTGTTTTTT.